These 15 T cell receptor beta chains originate from one sample sequenced in a study of monozygotic twins with inflammatory bowel disease (dated by TCRdb to the late 2010s). The library relied on 5' RACE. Sequencing was carried out with an Illumina HiSeq 2500. After reprocessing by TCRdb, each CDR3 protein sequence is one entry, and no DNA is given. The table for this sample shows 350,000 to 400,000 distinct CDR3 sequences. The top ten constitute about 2.5% of the sample. Material: blood. The receptors were gathered from a human donor with ulcerative colitis or Crohn's disease, or a healthy co-twin of an affected twin (not recorded which).

The chain employs TRBV4-3 and TRBJ2-2. Germline CDR1 is LGHNA and CDR2 is YSLEER. The CDR3 length is 14 residues. The CDR3 sequence is CASSQVSNTGELFF.

The chain couples TRBV11-2 to TRBJ2-7; there is no DNA to check the TCRdb D call of TRBD1. The CDR3 consists of 18 residues. Germline V gene lookup returns CDR1 SGHAT and CDR2 FQNNGV. CDR3 protein: CASSLVGPGHRVLGEQYF.

The chain combines TRBV11-1 with TRBJ2-2. Per the germline V gene, CDR1 is SGHAT and CDR2 is FQDESV (reference sequence). This CDR3 has 13 amino acids. CDR3 amino acids: CASSFYNTGELFF. The entire variable domain, with the rest obtained from reference TRBV11-1 and TRBJ2-2, is as follows: EAEVAQSPRYKITEKSQAVAFWCDPISGHATLYWYRQILGQGPELLVQFQDESVVDDSQLPKDRFSAERLKGVDSTLKIQPAELGDSAMYLCASSFYNTGELFFGEGSRLTVL.

V and J are TRBV6-5 and TRBJ1-2; TCRdb proposes TRBD1, but this gene call is untestable without DNA. Germline loops: CDR1 MNHEY, CDR2 SVGAGI. This CDR3 has 14 residues. The CDR3 sequence: CASSYSSPGAGYTF.

This chain uses TRBV9 with TRBJ2-3; lacking DNA, the TRBD2 call made by TCRdb goes unchecked. Germline V gives CDR1 SGDLS, CDR2 YYNGEE. The CDR3 sequence is 17 residues long. The CDR3 spells CASSAGPTSGGTDTQYF.

J is TRBJ1-1 and V is TRBV5-1; the TRBD1 assignment by TCRdb is unverifiable without DNA. The CDR3 loop spans 13 amino acids. The germline V gene has CDR1 SGHRS and CDR2 YFSETQ. The CDR3 is CASSPGQYTEAFF.

V usage is TRBV18 and J usage is TRBJ2-7. The germline CDR1 and CDR2 sequences are KGHSH and LQKENI. CDR3 length equals 16 residues. The CDR3 here is CASSPPVRQIYYEQYF.

The chain employs TRBV12-5 and TRBJ2-5; TCRdb gives TRBD1 as the D gene, but with no DNA this cannot be confirmed. CDR1 is LGHNT, CDR2 FRNRAP, per germline. The CDR3 spans 15 residues. The CDR3 protein is CASGVGTGGSETQYF.

The chain is built from TRBV14 and TRBJ1-1. Per the germline V gene, CDR1 is SGHDN and CDR2 is FVKESK. CDR3 length equals 15 residues. The CDR3 loop reads CASSQVWTANTEAFF.

The rearrangement uses TRBV5-6 and TRBJ2-2; TCRdb designates TRBD1, a call that cannot be tested without DNA. The germline V gene has CDR1 SGHDT and CDR2 YYEEEE. The CDR3 has 16 residues. CDR3 protein: CASSYRQGGFTGELFF.

This chain connects TRBV7-2 to TRBJ2-1; TCRdb picks TRBD2, but there is no DNA to check that call. The length of the CDR3 is 15 residues. In germline, CDR1 is SGHTA, CDR2 FQGNSA. CDR3 residues: CASSSGGTFYNEQFF.

The chain combines TRBV29-1 with TRBJ2-7. The V gene's germline CDR1 is SQVTM and CDR2 ANQGSEA. The CDR3 totals 11 residues. The chain's CDR3 is CSVRQTYEQYF.

This sequence joins TRBV7-2 and TRBJ2-7; absent DNA, TCRdb's TRBD2 call cannot be checked. CDR3 length: 15 amino acids. Germline loops: CDR1 SGHTA, CDR2 FQGNSA. CDR3: CASSPFQGPGTVRYF.

This chain uses TRBV15 with TRBJ1-1; lacking DNA, the TRBD1 call made by TCRdb goes unchecked. Germline V gene lookup returns CDR1 LNHNV and CDR2 YYDKDF (reference sequence). The CDR3 consists of 15 residues. CDR3 region: CATSRERTVNTEAFF.

The rearrangement joins TRBV12-3 or TRBV12-4 to TRBJ1-5; TCRdb names TRBD1, which stays unverified in the absence of DNA. The CDR3 contains 16 residues. This CDR3 is CASTFIHGGDNQPQHF.